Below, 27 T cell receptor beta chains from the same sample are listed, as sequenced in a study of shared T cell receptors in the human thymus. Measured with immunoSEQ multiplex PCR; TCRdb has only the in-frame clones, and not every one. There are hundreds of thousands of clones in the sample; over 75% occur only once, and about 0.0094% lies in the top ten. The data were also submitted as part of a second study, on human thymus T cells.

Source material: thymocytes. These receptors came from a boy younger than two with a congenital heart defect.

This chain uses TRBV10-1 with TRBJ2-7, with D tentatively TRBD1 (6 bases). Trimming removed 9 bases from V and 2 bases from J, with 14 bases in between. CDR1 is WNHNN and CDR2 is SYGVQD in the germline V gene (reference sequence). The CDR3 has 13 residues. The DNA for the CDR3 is TGCGCCAGGCCCTTACAGGGTACCTACGAGCAGTACTTC. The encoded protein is CARPLQGTYEQYF.

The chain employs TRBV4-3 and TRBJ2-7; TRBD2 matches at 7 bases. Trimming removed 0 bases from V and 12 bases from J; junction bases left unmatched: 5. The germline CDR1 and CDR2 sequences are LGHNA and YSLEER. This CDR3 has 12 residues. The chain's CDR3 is CASSQDRGERYF. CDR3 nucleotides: TGCGCCAGCAGCCAAGATCGGGGGGAACGGTACTTC.

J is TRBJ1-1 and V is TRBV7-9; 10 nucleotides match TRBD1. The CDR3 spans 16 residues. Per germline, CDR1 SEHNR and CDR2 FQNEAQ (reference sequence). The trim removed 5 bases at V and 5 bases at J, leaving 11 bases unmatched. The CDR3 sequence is CASSPRVGQGVTEAFF. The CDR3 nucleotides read TGTGCCAGCAGCCCCAGGGTAGGACAGGGGGTGACTGAAGCTTTCTTT.

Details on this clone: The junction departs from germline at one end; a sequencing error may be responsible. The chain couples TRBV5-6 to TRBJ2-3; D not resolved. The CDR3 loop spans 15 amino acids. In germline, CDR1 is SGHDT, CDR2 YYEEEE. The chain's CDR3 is CANSLRPYRGATQYF. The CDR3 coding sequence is TGTGCCAACAGCTTGAGACCCTACCGAGGTGCTACGCAGTATTTT.

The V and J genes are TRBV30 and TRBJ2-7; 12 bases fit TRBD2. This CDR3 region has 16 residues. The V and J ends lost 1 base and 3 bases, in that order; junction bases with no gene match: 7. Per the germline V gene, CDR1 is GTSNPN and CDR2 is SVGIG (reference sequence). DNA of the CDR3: TGTGCCTGGAGTGGGGATAGACTAGCGGGGGACTACGAGCAGTACTTC. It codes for CAWSGDRLAGDYEQYF.

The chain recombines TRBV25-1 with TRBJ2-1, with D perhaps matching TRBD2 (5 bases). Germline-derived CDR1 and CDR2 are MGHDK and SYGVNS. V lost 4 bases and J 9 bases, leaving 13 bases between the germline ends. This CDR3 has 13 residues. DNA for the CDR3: TGTGCCAGCAGTGTACTAGTGGGCGGTGAGCAGTTCTTC. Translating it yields CASSVLVGGEQFF.

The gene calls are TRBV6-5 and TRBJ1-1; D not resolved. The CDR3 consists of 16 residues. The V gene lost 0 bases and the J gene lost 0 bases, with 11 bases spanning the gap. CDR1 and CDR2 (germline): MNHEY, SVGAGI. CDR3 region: CASSYSAGSMNTEAFF. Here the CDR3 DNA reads TGTGCCAGCAGTTACTCGGCCGGGTCCATGAACACTGAAGCTTTCTTT.

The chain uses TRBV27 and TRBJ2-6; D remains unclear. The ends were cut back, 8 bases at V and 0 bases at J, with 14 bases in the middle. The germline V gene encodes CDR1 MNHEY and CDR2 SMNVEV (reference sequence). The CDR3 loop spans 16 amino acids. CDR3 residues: CASGHAFSSGANVLTF. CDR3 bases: TGTGCCAGCGGGCACGCCTTTAGCTCTGGGGCCAACGTCCTGACTTTC.

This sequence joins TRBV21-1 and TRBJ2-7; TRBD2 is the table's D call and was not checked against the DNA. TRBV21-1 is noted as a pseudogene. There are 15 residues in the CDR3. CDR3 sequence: CASSNPVLAEYEQYF. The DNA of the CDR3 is TGTGCCAGCAGCAACCCCGTCCTAGCGGAATACGAGCAGTACTTC.

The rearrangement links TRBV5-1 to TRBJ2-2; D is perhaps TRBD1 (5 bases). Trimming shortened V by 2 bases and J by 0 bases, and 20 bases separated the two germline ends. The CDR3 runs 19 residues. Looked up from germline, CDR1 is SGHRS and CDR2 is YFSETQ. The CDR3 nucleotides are TGCGCCAGCAGCTTCCCCAGAATCAACAGGACCGCGAACACCGGGGAGCTGTTTTTT. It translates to CASSFPRINRTANTGELFF.

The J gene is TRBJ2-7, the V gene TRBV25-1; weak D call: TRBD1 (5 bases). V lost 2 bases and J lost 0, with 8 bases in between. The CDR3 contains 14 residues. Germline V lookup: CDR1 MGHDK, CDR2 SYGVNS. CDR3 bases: TGTGCCAGCAGTGAACGCAGGGACTCCTACGAGCAGTACTTC. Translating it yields CASSERRDSYEQYF.

CDR3 sequence: CASSLVYRNTEAFF. CDR3 nucleotides: TGTGCCAGCAGCTTAGTCTACAGGAACACTGAAGCTTTCTTT. V usage is TRBV11-2 and J usage is TRBJ1-1; D not certain. Looked up from germline, CDR1 is SGHAT and CDR2 is FQNNGV. The CDR3 extends over 14 amino acids. V lost 1 base and J 1 base, leaving 7 bases between the germline ends.

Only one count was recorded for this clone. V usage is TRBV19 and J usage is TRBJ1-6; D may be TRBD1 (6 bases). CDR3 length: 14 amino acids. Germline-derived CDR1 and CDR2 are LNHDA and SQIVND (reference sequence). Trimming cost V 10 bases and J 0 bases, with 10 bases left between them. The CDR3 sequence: CAIRGNSYNSPLHF. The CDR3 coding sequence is TGTGCCATAAGGGGGAACTCCTATAATTCACCCCTCCACTTT.

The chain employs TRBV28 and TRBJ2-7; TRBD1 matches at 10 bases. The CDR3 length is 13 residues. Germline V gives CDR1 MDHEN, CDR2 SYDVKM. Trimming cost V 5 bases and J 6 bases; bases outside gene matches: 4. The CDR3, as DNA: TGTGCCAGCAGTCCCGGGACAGGGGCCGAGCAGTACTTC. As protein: CASSPGTGAEQYF.

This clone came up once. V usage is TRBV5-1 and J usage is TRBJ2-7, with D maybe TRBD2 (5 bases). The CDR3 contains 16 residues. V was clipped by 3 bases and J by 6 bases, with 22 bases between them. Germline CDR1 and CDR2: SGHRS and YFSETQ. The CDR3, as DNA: TGCGCCAGCAGCTCTTCACCGGGATCTGGTCTGTGCGAGCAGTACTTC. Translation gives CASSSSPGSGLCEQYF. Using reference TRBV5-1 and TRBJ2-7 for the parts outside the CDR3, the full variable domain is KAGVTQTPRYLIKTRGQQVTLSCSPISGHRSVSWYQQTPGQGLQFLFEYFSETQRNKGNFPGRFSGRQFSNSRSEMNVSTLELGDSALYLCASSSSPGSGLCEQYFGPGTRLTVT.

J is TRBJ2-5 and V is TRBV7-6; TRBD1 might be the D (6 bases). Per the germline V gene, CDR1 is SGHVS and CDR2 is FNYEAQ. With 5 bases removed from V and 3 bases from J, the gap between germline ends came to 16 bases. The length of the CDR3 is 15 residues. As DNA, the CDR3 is TGTGCCAGCAGCCGTAAGACGGGACAAGAAGAGACCCAGTACTTC. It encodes CASSRKTGQEETQYF.

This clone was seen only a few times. Written as DNA, the CDR3 is TGTGCCAGCAGCTCTGGTCCGGGACAGGGGAATGAAAAACTGTTTTTT. It codes for CASSSGPGQGNEKLFF. The gene calls are TRBV5-6 and TRBJ1-4, with TRBD1 matching 10 bases. V was clipped by 3 bases and J by 5 bases; unmatched bases: 7. CDR1 is SGHDT, CDR2 YYEEEE, per germline. The CDR3 is 16 residues long.

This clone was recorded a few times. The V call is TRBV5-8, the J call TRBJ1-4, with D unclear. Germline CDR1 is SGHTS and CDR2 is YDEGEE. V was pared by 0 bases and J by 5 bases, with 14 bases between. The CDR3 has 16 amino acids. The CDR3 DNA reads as TGTGCCAGCAGCTTGGAATCGCCAGGCGAGAATGAAAAACTGTTTTTT. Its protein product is CASSLESPGENEKLFF.

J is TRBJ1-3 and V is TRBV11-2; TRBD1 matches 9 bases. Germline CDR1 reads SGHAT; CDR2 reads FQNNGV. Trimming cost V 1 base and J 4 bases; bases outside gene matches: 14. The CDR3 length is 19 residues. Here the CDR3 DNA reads TGTGCCAGCAGCTTAGGGGGGGGGACAGGGCGGCCTCTCGGAAACACCATATATTTT. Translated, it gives CASSLGGGTGRPLGNTIYF.

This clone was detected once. In DNA, the CDR3 is TGTGCCTCATCCTCTGGAAACACCATATATTTT. It yields the protein CASSSGNTIYF. The V and J genes are TRBV19 and TRBJ1-3; D not certain. The V gene's germline CDR1 is LNHDA and CDR2 SQIVND (reference sequence). This CDR3 region has 11 residues. Trimming took off 11 bases at V and 0 bases at J, with 5 bases between the two ends.

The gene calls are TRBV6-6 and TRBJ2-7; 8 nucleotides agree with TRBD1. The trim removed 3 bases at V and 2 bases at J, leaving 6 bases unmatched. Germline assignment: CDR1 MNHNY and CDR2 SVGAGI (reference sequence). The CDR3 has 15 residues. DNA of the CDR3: TGTGCCAGCAGTTATGGTCAGGGGGCCGCCTACGAGCAGTACTTC. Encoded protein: CASSYGQGAAYEQYF.

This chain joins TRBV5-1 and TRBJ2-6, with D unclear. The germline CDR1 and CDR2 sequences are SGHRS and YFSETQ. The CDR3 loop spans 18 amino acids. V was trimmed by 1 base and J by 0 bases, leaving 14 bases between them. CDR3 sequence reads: CASSLWAFLVSGANVLTF. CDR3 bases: TGCGCCAGCAGCTTGTGGGCGTTTCTCGTCTCTGGGGCCAACGTCCTGACTTTC.

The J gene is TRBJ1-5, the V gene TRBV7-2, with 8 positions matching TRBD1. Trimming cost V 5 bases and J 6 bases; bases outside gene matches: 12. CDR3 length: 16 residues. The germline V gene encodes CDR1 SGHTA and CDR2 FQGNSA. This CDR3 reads CASSTHPDREVQPQHF. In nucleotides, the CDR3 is TGTGCCAGCAGCACACATCCGGACAGGGAGGTTCAGCCCCAGCATTTT.

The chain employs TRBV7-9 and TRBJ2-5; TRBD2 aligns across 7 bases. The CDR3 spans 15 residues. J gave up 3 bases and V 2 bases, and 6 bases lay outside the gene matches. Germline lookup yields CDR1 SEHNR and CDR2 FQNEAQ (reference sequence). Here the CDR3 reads CASSLYAGEEETQYF. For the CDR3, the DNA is TGTGCCAGCAGCTTATACGCGGGAGAGGAAGAGACCCAGTACTTC.

In nucleotides, the CDR3 is TGTGCCTGGAGTGTATGGGACAGGGGATATGGCTACACCTTC. Its protein is CAWSVWDRGYGYTF. This chain links TRBV30 with TRBJ1-2, with 10 bases that match TRBD1. This CDR3 region has 14 residues. CDR1 GTSNPN and CDR2 SVGIG come from the germline V gene (reference sequence). Trimming took 0 bases from V and 5 from J; bases not matched to a gene: 3.

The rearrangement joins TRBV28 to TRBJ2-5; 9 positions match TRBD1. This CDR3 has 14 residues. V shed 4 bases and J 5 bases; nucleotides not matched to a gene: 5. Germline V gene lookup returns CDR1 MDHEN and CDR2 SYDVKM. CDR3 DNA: TGTGCCAGCAGTTCCGGGACAGGGTGTGAGACCCAGTACTTC. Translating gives CASSSGTGCETQYF.

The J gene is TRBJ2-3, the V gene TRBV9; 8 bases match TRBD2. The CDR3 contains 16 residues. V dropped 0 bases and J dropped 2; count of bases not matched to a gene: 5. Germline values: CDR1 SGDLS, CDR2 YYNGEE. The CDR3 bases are TGTGCCAGCAGCGTAGCGGCGGGGGGTTTCACAGATACGCAGTATTTT. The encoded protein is CASSVAAGGFTDTQYF.